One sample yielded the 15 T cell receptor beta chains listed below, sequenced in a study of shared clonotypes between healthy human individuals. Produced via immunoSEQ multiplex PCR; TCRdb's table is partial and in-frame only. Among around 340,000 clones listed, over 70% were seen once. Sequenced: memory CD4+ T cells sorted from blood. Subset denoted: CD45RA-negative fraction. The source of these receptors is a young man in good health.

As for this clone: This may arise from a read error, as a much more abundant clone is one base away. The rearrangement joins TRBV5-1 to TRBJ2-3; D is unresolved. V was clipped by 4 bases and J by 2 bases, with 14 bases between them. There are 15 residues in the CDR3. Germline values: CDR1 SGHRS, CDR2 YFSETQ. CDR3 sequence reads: CASSLESRLTDTQYF. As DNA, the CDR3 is TGCGCCAGCAGCCTGGAGAGCAGGCTCACAGATACGCAGTATTTT.

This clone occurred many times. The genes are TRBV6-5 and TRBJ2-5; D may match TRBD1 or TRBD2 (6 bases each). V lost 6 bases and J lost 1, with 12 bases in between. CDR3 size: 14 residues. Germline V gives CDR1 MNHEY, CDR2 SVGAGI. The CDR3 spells CASSPGGGQETQYF. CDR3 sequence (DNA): TGTGCCAGCAGCCCAGGAGGGGGCCAAGAGACCCAGTACTTC.

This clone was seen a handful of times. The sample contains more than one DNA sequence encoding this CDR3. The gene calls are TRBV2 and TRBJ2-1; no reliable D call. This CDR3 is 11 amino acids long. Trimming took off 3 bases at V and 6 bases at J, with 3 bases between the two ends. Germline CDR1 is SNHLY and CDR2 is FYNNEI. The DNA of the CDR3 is TGTGCCAGCAGTGAGCGCAATGAGCAGTTCTTC. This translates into CASSERNEQFF.

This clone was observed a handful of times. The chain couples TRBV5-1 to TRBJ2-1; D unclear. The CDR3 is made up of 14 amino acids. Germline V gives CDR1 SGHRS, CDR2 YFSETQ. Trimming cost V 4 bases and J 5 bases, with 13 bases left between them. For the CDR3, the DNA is TGCGCCAGCAGCGGCGGATTCACTAACAATGAGCAGTTCTTC. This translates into CASSGGFTNNEQFF.

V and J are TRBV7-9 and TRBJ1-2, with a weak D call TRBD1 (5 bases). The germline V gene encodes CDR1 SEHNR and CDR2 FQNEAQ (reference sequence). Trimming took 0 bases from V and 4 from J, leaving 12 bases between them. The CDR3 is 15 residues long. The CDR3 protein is CASSLAMMGGYGYTF. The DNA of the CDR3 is TGTGCCAGCAGCTTAGCTATGATGGGGGGCTATGGCTACACCTTC.

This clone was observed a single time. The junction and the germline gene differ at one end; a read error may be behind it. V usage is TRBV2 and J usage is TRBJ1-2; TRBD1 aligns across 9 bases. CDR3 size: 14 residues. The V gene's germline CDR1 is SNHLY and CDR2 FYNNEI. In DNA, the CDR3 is TGTGCCAGCAGAGAAGACAGGGGGTCATATGGCTACACCTTC. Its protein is CASREDRGSYGYTF.

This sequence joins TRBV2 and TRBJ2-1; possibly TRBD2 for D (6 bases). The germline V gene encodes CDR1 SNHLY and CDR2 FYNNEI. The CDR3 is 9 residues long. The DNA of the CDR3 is TGTGCGCTCGGGGGTGAGCAGTTCTTC. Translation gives CALGGEQFF.

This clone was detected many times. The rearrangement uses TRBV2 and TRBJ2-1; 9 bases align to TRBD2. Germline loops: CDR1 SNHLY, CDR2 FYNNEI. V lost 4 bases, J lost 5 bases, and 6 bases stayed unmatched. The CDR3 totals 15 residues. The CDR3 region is CASSARTSVNNEQFF. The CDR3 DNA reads TGTGCCAGCAGTGCCCGGACTAGCGTAAACAATGAGCAGTTCTTC.

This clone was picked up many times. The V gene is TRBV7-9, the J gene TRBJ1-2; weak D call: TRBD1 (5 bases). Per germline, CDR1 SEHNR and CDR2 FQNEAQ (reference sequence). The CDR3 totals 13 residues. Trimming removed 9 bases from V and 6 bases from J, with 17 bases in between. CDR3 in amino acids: CASTRDVENGYTF. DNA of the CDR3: TGTGCCAGTACCAGGGATGTTGAGAATGGCTACACCTTC.

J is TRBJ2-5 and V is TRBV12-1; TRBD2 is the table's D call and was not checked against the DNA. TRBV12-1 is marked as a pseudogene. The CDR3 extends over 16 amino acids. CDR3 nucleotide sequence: TGTGCCAGCAGCTTTGATCTCGGGACTAGCGGGGAGACCCAGTACTTC. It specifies CASSFDLGTSGETQYF.

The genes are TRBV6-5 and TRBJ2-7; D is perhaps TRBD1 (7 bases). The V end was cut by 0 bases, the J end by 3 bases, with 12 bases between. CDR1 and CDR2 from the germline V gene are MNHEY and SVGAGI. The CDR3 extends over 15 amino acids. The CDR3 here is CASSYSGQGGYEQYF. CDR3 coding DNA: TGTGCCAGCAGTTACTCAGGGCAGGGGGGCTACGAGCAGTACTTC.

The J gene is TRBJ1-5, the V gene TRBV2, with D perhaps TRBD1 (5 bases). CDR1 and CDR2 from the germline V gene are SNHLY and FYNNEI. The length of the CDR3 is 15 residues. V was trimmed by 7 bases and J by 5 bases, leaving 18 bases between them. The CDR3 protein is CASTPSKGSYQPQHF. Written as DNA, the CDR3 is TGTGCCAGCACCCCAAGTAAGGGGTCCTATCAGCCCCAGCATTTT. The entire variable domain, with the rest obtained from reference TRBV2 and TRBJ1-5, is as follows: EPEVTQTPSHQVTQMGQEVILRCVPISNHLYFYWYRQILGQKVEFLVSFYNNEISEKSEIFDDQFSVERPDGSNFTLKIRSTKLEDSAMYFCASTPSKGSYQPQHFGDGTRLSIL.

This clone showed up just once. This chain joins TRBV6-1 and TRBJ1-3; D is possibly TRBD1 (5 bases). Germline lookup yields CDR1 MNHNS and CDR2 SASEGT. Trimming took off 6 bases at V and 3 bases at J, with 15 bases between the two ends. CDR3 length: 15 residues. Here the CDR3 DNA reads TGTGCCAGCAGCCAAGGCAGGGTATTTGGAAACACCATATATTTT. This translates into CASSQGRVFGNTIYF.

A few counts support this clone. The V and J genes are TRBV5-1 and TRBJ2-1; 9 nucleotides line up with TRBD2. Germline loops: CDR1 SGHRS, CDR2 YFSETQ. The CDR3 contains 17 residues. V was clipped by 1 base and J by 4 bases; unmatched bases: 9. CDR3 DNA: TGCGCCAGCAGCTTGTCCCAGCGGGAGGTCGGGTACAATGAGCAGTTCTTC. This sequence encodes CASSLSQREVGYNEQFF.

In DNA, the CDR3 is TGTGCCAGCAGCTTGTCGGGACTAGCGGGAGAGGGTGAGCAGTTCTTC. It encodes CASSLSGLAGEGEQFF. The V call is TRBV5-4, the J call TRBJ2-1; 14 bases are a match to TRBD2. V was clipped by 1 base and J by 9 bases; unmatched bases: 6. Germline CDR1 and CDR2: SGHNT and YYREEE (reference sequence). This CDR3 is 16 amino acids long.